The 29 T cell receptor beta chains below come from one sample, sequenced in a study of neurological immune-mediated disorders. In TCRdb, the 5' RACE reads were re-called with MiXCR into one record per CDR3 protein. Here the sample spans fewer than 60,000 distinct CDR3 sequences, about a tenth being singletons. Sequenced sample: PBMCs. Receptors were obtained from a man aged 65-85 years with HTLV-1-associated myelopathy (HAM/TSP).

This clonotype was seen repeatedly, ten times or more. In nucleotides, the CDR3 is TGTGCCACGGGTCCCACTAACACCGGGGAGCTGTTTTTT. Translated: CATGPTNTGELFF. The chain couples TRBV24-1 to TRBJ2-2; D ambiguous. Deletions cut 10 bases from V and 2 bases from J, with 10 bases between. Germline V CDR1 and CDR2: KGHDR, SFDVKD. The CDR3 sequence is 13 residues long.

This clonotype was counted many times. The V call is TRBV5-1, the J call TRBJ2-7, with TRBD2 identical over 7 bases. The CDR3 consists of 16 residues. J was trimmed by 6 bases and V by 3 bases; bases with no gene match: 15. Germline lookup yields CDR1 SGHRS and CDR2 YFSETQ. CDR3 protein: CASSYERLAWSVEQYF. As DNA, the CDR3 is TGCGCCAGCAGCTACGAGCGACTAGCTTGGTCGGTCGAGCAGTACTTC.

There are many counts of this clonotype. CDR3 sequence: CASSYRLAGYNEQFF. The CDR3 region has the DNA TGTGCCAGCAGCTATAGACTAGCAGGGTACAATGAGCAGTTCTTC. The chain carries TRBV12-3 or TRBV12-4 and TRBJ2-1; 7 bases line up with TRBD2. V was pared by 6 bases and J by 4 bases, with 9 bases of the junction left unmatched. This CDR3 region has 15 residues.

This clonotype was found many times. This sequence joins TRBV7-2 and TRBJ2-3, with a tentative D call TRBD2 (6 bases). The germline V gene encodes CDR1 SGHTA and CDR2 FQGNSA. V dropped 1 base and J dropped 5 bases, with 16 bases sitting between them. The CDR3 spans 16 residues. In DNA form, the CDR3 reads TGTGCCAGCAGCTTAGTATACGGGAGAGGAGTAGATACGCAGTATTTT. This gives the protein CASSLVYGRGVDTQYF.

This clonotype was detected many times. The chain links TRBV2 to TRBJ1-2; D is uncertain. This CDR3 has 15 amino acids. In germline, CDR1 is SNHLY, CDR2 FYNNEI. The germline V and J ends were trimmed by 5 bases and 4 bases, with 17 bases remaining between them. CDR3 sequence (DNA): TGTGCCAGCAGTAGGGAGCCGGGCCTCAGCTATGGCTACACCTTC. Its protein product is CASSREPGLSYGYTF.

The rearrangement uses TRBV20-1 and TRBJ1-1; TRBD1 aligns across 7 bases. The germline V gene has CDR1 DFQATT and CDR2 SNEGSKA (reference sequence). CDR3 length equals 13 residues. The CDR3 DNA is TGCAGAGCTCAAGACAGGGTGCTCGGTGAAGCTTTCTTT. This encodes CRAQDRVLGEAFF.

This clonotype was seen repeatedly, ten times or more. The chain is built from TRBV6-2 or TRBV6-3 and TRBJ2-6; no clear D gene. Trimming removed 8 bases from V and 4 bases from J, with 9 bases in between. CDR1 and CDR2 (germline): MNHEY, SVGEGT. The CDR3 is made up of 13 amino acids. In DNA, the CDR3 is TGTGCCAGCGGGTTCTCAGGGGCCAACGTCCTGACTTTC. Translation gives CASGFSGANVLTF.

This clonotype was detected many times. This chain links TRBV7-6 with TRBJ2-7; D uncertain. The V and J ends lost 4 bases and 6 bases respectively, with 13 bases between them. Germline V gene data show CDR1 as SGHVS and CDR2 as FNYEAQ. The CDR3 is 13 residues long. CDR3 residues: CASSSNPNSEQYF. The CDR3 bases are TGTGCCAGCAGCTCGAACCCGAATAGCGAGCAGTACTTC.

This clonotype was counted many times. In DNA form, the CDR3 reads TGTGCCCTGTCCCGGGACAGGGCCCCGGGGGAGCTGTTTTTT. Encoded protein: CALSRDRAPGELFF. This chain uses TRBV7-8 with TRBJ2-2, with 9 nucleotides matching TRBD1. This CDR3 region has 14 residues. The V segment lost 11 bases and the J segment 8 bases; nucleotides outside the gene matches: 12. CDR1 is SGHVS, CDR2 FQNEAQ, per germline.

In this sample, this clonotype turned up many times. V and J are TRBV20-1 and TRBJ1-5, with D tentatively TRBD1 (6 bases). The germline V gene has CDR1 DFQATT and CDR2 SNEGSKA (reference sequence). Deletions cut 6 bases from V and 6 bases from J, with 18 bases between. The CDR3 runs 14 residues. The CDR3 DNA follows: TGCAGTGCCAACACAGGAGGAGGGGGTCAGCCCCAGCATTTT. Translated, it gives CSANTGGGGQPQHF.

This clonotype was recorded many times. The J gene is TRBJ2-7, the V gene TRBV15, with D possibly matching TRBD1 (6 bases). The V end lost 0 bases, the J end lost 6 bases, and 9 bases lay between the germline ends. CDR3 length: 13 amino acids. Germline CDR1 is LNHNV and CDR2 is YYDKDF (reference sequence). The CDR3: CATSRDTGREQYF. In nucleotides, the CDR3 is TGTGCCACCAGCAGAGACACAGGGCGCGAGCAGTACTTC.

This clonotype has ten or more counts. The CDR3 DNA follows: TGTGCCAGCAGCTTAGGGATAAGCTCCTATAATTCACCCCTCCACTTT. It translates to CASSLGISSYNSPLHF. The J gene is TRBJ1-6, the V gene TRBV7-9; D is unresolved. V was trimmed by 1 base and J by 0 bases, leaving 7 bases between them. The CDR3 contains 16 residues. The germline V gene has CDR1 SEHNR and CDR2 FQNEAQ (reference sequence).

There are many counts of this clonotype. The chain carries TRBV5-1 and TRBJ1-1; 7 nucleotides agree with TRBD1. Per germline, CDR1 SGHRS and CDR2 YFSETQ. V lost 4 bases to trimming and J lost 2 bases; unmatched junction nucleotides: 8. The CDR3 sequence is 15 residues long. For the CDR3, the DNA is TGCGCCAGCAGCCAATCCGGGACAGTTAACACTGAAGCTTTCTTT. It encodes CASSQSGTVNTEAFF. The full variable domain, its missing parts supplied by reference TRBV5-1 and TRBJ1-1, is KAGVTQTPRYLIKTRGQQVTLSCSPISGHRSVSWYQQTPGQGLQFLFEYFSETQRNKGNFPGRFSGRQFSNSRSEMNVSTLELGDSALYLCASSQSGTVNTEAFFGQGTRLTVV.

Comments on this clonotype: A single base separates this from a much larger clone, so it may be a read error. The chain employs TRBV6-2 or TRBV6-3 and TRBJ2-1, with 10 bases aligning to TRBD2. The CDR3 loop spans 15 amino acids. J lost 7 bases, V lost 5 bases, and 8 bases had no gene match. CDR1 and CDR2 from the germline V gene are MNHEY and SVGEGT. The CDR3 reads CASSTGTSGKNEQFF. The CDR3 DNA follows: TGTGCCAGCAGTACGGGTACTAGCGGGAAGAATGAGCAGTTCTTC.

In this sample, this clonotype is medium-sized. This chain connects TRBV5-1 to TRBJ2-7; tentatively, D is TRBD2 (6 bases). This CDR3 region has 15 residues. Germline values: CDR1 SGHRS, CDR2 YFSETQ. V lost 3 bases to trimming and J lost 0 bases, with 13 bases between them. CDR3 sequence: CASSSSLGSSYEQYF. The DNA for the CDR3 is TGCGCCAGCAGCTCGTCCCTCGGGAGCTCCTACGAGCAGTACTTC.

This clonotype has a count of ten or more. This chain connects TRBV2 to TRBJ2-1, with 11 positions matching TRBD2. V lost 7 bases and J lost 5; bases outside the gene matches: 7. Germline-derived CDR1 and CDR2 are SNHLY and FYNNEI. This CDR3 is 15 amino acids long. DNA for the CDR3: TGTGCCAGCACACTAGCGGGAGTTGGTGACAATGAGCAGTTCTTC. This translates into CASTLAGVGDNEQFF.

This clonotype was picked up many times. J is TRBJ2-1 and V is TRBV27; TRBD2 aligns across 13 bases. The junction had 6 bases not matched to a gene; V was cut back by 7 bases and J by 9 bases. The CDR3 is made up of 14 amino acids. The germline gives CDR1 MNHEY, CDR2 SMNVEV (reference sequence). In nucleotides, the CDR3 is TGTGCCAGCACCGTGACTAGCGGGAGGTCTGAGCAGTTCTTC. Protein product: CASTVTSGRSEQFF.

This clonotype was detected many times. V is TRBV14 and J is TRBJ2-1; 10 bases map to TRBD2. The CDR3 loop spans 16 amino acids. Looked up from germline, CDR1 is SGHDN and CDR2 is FVKESK. The V and J ends lost 1 base and 10 bases, in that order; junction bases with no gene match: 10. The CDR3 region has the DNA TGTGCCAGCAGCCAAGTAGTAGCGGGAGGTCGATGGGAGCAGTTCTTC. The encoded protein is CASSQVVAGGRWEQFF.

This clonotype was detected ten times or more. The rearrangement uses TRBV7-6 and TRBJ2-7; D may correspond to TRBD1 or TRBD2 (6 bases each). This CDR3 has 14 residues. The V gene lost 5 bases and the J gene lost 3 bases, with 14 bases spanning the gap. Germline values: CDR1 SGHVS, CDR2 FNYEAQ. This CDR3 is CASSLSGGFYEQYF. The CDR3 DNA reads as TGTGCCAGCAGCCTCTCCGGGGGCTTCTACGAGCAGTACTTC.

This clonotype was observed many times. This chain links TRBV7-9 with TRBJ2-1; the match to TRBD2 covers 9 bases. The CDR3 runs 15 residues. With V trimmed by 4 bases and J by 4 bases, 5 bases remained unmatched. Per germline, CDR1 SEHNR and CDR2 FQNEAQ (reference sequence). For the CDR3, the DNA is TGTGCCAGCAGCTCAAGCGGGAGGATATACAATGAGCAGTTCTTC. It specifies CASSSSGRIYNEQFF.

This clonotype showed up many times. This chain connects TRBV12-3 or TRBV12-4 to TRBJ2-7; tentatively, D is TRBD1 (6 bases). The V and J ends lost 6 bases and 4 bases respectively, with 13 bases between them. The CDR3 is 13 amino acids. The CDR3 nucleotides are TGTGCCAGCAGCCGGCTAGGGGGTTACGAGCAGTACTTC. Translating it yields CASSRLGGYEQYF.

The sample holds many counts of this clonotype. The rearrangement uses TRBV2 and TRBJ2-3, with D maybe TRBD2 (5 bases). V shed 5 bases and J shed 2 bases, with 11 bases lying between them. Germline V CDR1 and CDR2: SNHLY, FYNNEI. This CDR3 contains 14 residues. The DNA for the CDR3 is TGTGCCAGCAGTCGGGCGGGCTTCACAGATACGCAGTATTTT. This sequence encodes CASSRAGFTDTQYF.

Ten or more counts support this clonotype. The chain joins TRBV12-3 or TRBV12-4 to TRBJ2-7, with 7 positions matching TRBD1. V trimming: 6 bases; J trimming: 6 bases; junction bases outside the gene matches: 14. The CDR3 is 15 amino acids. CDR3 loop: CASSQVTGNVFEQYF. In DNA form, the CDR3 reads TGTGCCAGCAGCCAAGTGACAGGGAATGTGTTCGAGCAGTACTTC.

This clonotype was observed at least ten times. This chain links TRBV9 with TRBJ1-1; D is unresolved. This CDR3 spans 14 amino acids. Germline V gives CDR1 SGDLS, CDR2 YYNGEE. V gave up 1 base and J gave up 5 bases, with 12 bases separating them. CDR3 loop: CASSVQGLGTEAFF. DNA of the CDR3: TGTGCCAGCAGCGTACAAGGGTTGGGGACTGAAGCTTTCTTT.

Ten or more counts support this clonotype. The genes are TRBV20-1 and TRBJ2-1; tentative D call: TRBD2 (6 bases). V lost 0 bases, J lost 4 bases, and 13 bases lay in between. CDR3 size: 15 residues. From germline, CDR1 is DFQATT and CDR2 SNEGSKA (reference sequence). CDR3 protein: CSARDQRESYNEQFF. The CDR3 bases are TGCAGTGCTAGAGATCAACGGGAGTCTTACAATGAGCAGTTCTTC.

This clonotype was seen many times. V usage is TRBV20-1 and J usage is TRBJ2-5; either TRBD1 or TRBD2 may fit D (6 bases each). Germline V CDR1 and CDR2: DFQATT, SNEGSKA (reference sequence). The CDR3 totals 14 residues. Trimming took off 4 bases at V and 5 bases at J, with 17 bases between the two ends. DNA of the CDR3: TGCAGTGCTAACCCCGGCAGGGGAGGCGAGACCCAGTACTTC. Translation gives CSANPGRGGETQYF.

At least ten counts were recorded for this clonotype. The chain is built from TRBV6-5 and TRBJ2-1, with a possible D match to TRBD2 (6 bases). The CDR3 covers 16 residues. Trimming took off 5 bases at V and 4 bases at J, with 18 bases between the two ends. From germline, CDR1 is MNHEY and CDR2 SVGAGI. The CDR3 loop reads CASSATGTRRYNEQFF. CDR3 in DNA: TGTGCCAGCAGTGCAACCGGGACTCGACGATACAATGAGCAGTTCTTC.

At least ten counts were recorded for this clonotype. The chain carries TRBV5-1 and TRBJ2-5; maybe TRBD2 (6 bases). The CDR3 contains 14 residues. The V end lost 1 base, the J end lost 7 bases, and 14 bases lay between the germline ends. Germline V gene data show CDR1 as SGHRS and CDR2 as YFSETQ. CDR3 DNA: TGCGCCAGCAGCTTGAGCAGCGTGGGGGGGACCCAGTACTTC. Its translation: CASSLSSVGGTQYF. The full variable domain, rest sourced from reference TRBV5-1 and TRBJ2-5, is KAGVTQTPRYLIKTRGQQVTLSCSPISGHRSVSWYQQTPGQGLQFLFEYFSETQRNKGNFPGRFSGRQFSNSRSEMNVSTLELGDSALYLCASSLSSVGGTQYFGPGTRLLVL.

This clonotype has ten or more counts. The V gene is TRBV28, the J gene TRBJ2-7, with a weak D call TRBD1 (5 bases). Per germline, CDR1 MDHEN and CDR2 SYDVKM. V lost 1 base and J 2 bases, leaving 9 bases between the germline ends. CDR3 size: 14 residues. The CDR3 nucleotides are TGTGCCAGCAGTTTATATGACAGAGCCTACGAGCAGTACTTC. Amino acids: CASSLYDRAYEQYF. Variable domain in full (rest from reference TRBV28 and TRBJ2-7): DVKVTQSSRYLVKRTGEKVFLECVQDMDHENMFWYRQDPGLGLRLIYFSYDVKMKEKGDIPEGYSVSREKKERFSLILESASTNQTSMYLCASSLYDRAYEQYFGPGTRLTVT.